The 20 T cell receptor beta chains given below trace back to one sample, sequenced in a study of T cell repertoires in cytomegalovirus infection. These receptors lack a known antigen. TCRdb called the reads again in MiXCR, with one record for every CDR3 protein. This table holds 650,000 to 850,000 distinct CDR3 sequences, under 35% found once. Sequences were derived from cultured CD8+ T cells from PBMCs, sampled from culture after CMV antigen stimulation. The receptors originated from a human donor in good health (CMV status not recorded). Some clones in this sample may be carry-over from other donors' samples.

This chain joins TRBV13 and TRBJ1-4, with no clear D. Trimming took off 4 bases at V and 3 bases at J, with 9 bases between the two ends. CDR3 length: 14 residues. Germline CDR1 PRHDT, CDR2 FYEKMQ (reference sequence). This chain's CDR3 is CASSSVSANEKLFF. In nucleotides, the CDR3 is TGTGCCAGCAGCTCCGTCTCCGCTAATGAAAAACTGTTTTTT.

The V and J genes are TRBV5-4 and TRBJ2-1; a possible D gene is TRBD2 (6 bases). V lost 4 bases, J lost 7 bases, and 12 bases lay in between. From germline, CDR1 is SGHNT and CDR2 YYREEE (reference sequence). The CDR3 has 13 amino acids. This chain's CDR3 is CASSPGTPNEQFF. In nucleotides, the CDR3 is TGTGCCAGCAGCCCCGGGACTCCTAATGAGCAGTTCTTC.

This clonotype was picked up many times. The chain uses TRBV7-9 and TRBJ1-4; D remains ambiguous. The CDR3 length is 14 residues. V lost 1 base and J 4 bases, leaving 7 bases between the germline ends. Germline V gene data show CDR1 as SEHNR and CDR2 as FQNEAQ (reference sequence). The CDR3 DNA follows: TGTGCCAGCAGCTTAGACGGATTTAATGAAAAACTGTTTTTT. Encoded protein: CASSLDGFNEKLFF.

V gene TRBV6-2 or TRBV6-3 combines with J gene TRBJ2-7, with 12 bases fitting TRBD2. Losses at the gene ends were 7 bases for V and 1 base for J; bases not matched to a gene: 5. The CDR3 spans 15 residues. Germline V CDR1 and CDR2: MNHEY, SVGEGT. CDR3 protein: CASNPTSGGSYEQYF. The CDR3 DNA reads TGTGCCAGCAACCCCACTAGCGGGGGGTCCTACGAGCAGTACTTC.

This clonotype was detected ten times or more. The chain links TRBV19 to TRBJ2-5; 10 bases are shared with TRBD2. The CDR3 loop spans 16 amino acids. The germline V gene encodes CDR1 LNHDA and CDR2 SQIVND (reference sequence). After removal of 6 bases from V and 3 bases from J, the junction contained 10 bases not matched to a gene. CDR3 DNA sequence: TGTGCCAGTAGCAAGGGACTAGCGTATGGGGAAGAGACCCAGTACTTC. It specifies CASSKGLAYGEETQYF.

The genes are TRBV10-3 and TRBJ2-1, with 14 bases fitting TRBD2. Looked up from germline, CDR1 is ENHRY and CDR2 is SYGVKD. The V and J ends lost 3 bases and 8 bases, in that order; junction bases with no gene match: 6. This CDR3 is built from 16 residues. The CDR3, as DNA: TGTGCCATCAGTGACCTGACTAGCGGGGGGGCCGATGAGCAGTTCTTC. Its translation: CAISDLTSGGADEQFF.

The V call is TRBV4-3, the J call TRBJ1-6, with 8 positions matching TRBD1. From germline, CDR1 is LGHNA and CDR2 YSLEER. This CDR3 region has 15 residues. The junction had 8 bases not matched to a gene; V was cut back by 1 base and J by 12 bases. CDR3 sequence reads: CASSQVLQGAGPLHF. In DNA, the CDR3 is TGCGCCAGCAGCCAAGTTTTGCAGGGGGCCGGACCCCTCCACTTT.

This chain links TRBV10-3 with TRBJ2-1; maybe TRBD2 (6 bases). CDR1 is ENHRY, CDR2 SYGVKD, per germline. This CDR3 is 14 amino acids long. Trimming removed 7 bases at V and 6 bases at J, with 16 bases between. The CDR3 region has the DNA TGTGCCATCAAGGTGGAGGGTTCGGGCAATGAGCAGTTCTTC. Its protein is CAIKVEGSGNEQFF.

A few counts support this clonotype. The chain uses TRBV7-9 and TRBJ2-1; 13 positions match TRBD2. The germline gives CDR1 SEHNR, CDR2 FQNEAQ (reference sequence). This CDR3 has 15 residues. The V segment lost 5 bases and the J segment 6 bases; nucleotides outside the gene matches: 4. CDR3 in amino acids: CASSDRTSGGNEQFF. Written as DNA, the CDR3 is TGTGCCAGCAGCGACCGGACTAGCGGGGGCAATGAGCAGTTCTTC.

In this sample, this clonotype turned up a few times. The chain has TRBV2 and TRBJ1-5, with a possible D match to TRBD1 (6 bases). Germline values: CDR1 SNHLY, CDR2 FYNNEI. Trimming removed 0 bases from V and 3 bases from J, with 21 bases in between. The CDR3 has 19 residues. DNA for the CDR3: TGTGCCAGCAGTGAAGCCGGGGGGGGGCTCTTCATCCCCAATCAGCCCCAGCATTTT. This codes for CASSEAGGGLFIPNQPQHF.

The chain joins TRBV20-1 to TRBJ2-7; 11 nucleotides align to TRBD2. Looked up from germline, CDR1 is DFQATT and CDR2 is SNEGSKA (reference sequence). V shed 3 bases and J 6 bases; nucleotides not matched to a gene: 10. CDR3 length equals 15 residues. The CDR3 DNA is TGCAGTGCTAGTCTAGCGGGGGGCCCCTGGAGCGAGCAGTACGTC. It translates to CSASLAGGPWSEQYV.

The rearrangement links TRBV10-3 to TRBJ1-1, with 10 bases that match TRBD1. The germline V gene encodes CDR1 ENHRY and CDR2 SYGVKD. V lost 10 bases to trimming and J lost 1 base; unmatched junction nucleotides: 18. This CDR3 contains 18 residues. CDR3 residues: CASGRPGTGEPKNTEAFF. The CDR3 region has the DNA TGTGCCAGTGGGAGGCCCGGGACAGGGGAACCTAAGAACACTGAAGCTTTCTTT.

This clonotype was detected only a few times. The gene calls are TRBV19 and TRBJ2-3, with 7 bases fitting TRBD1. The CDR3 loop spans 15 amino acids. Germline lookup yields CDR1 LNHDA and CDR2 SQIVND (reference sequence). Unmatched junction bases numbered 12, after V lost 10 bases and J lost 2 bases. The CDR3 sequence is CATSTGAFFTDTQYF. The DNA for the CDR3 is TGTGCCACCTCCACAGGGGCCTTCTTCACAGATACGCAGTATTTT.

This clonotype was observed at least ten times. The chain has TRBV7-6 and TRBJ1-1; tentative D call: TRBD1 (6 bases). This CDR3 has 16 residues. Germline CDR1 SGHVS, CDR2 FNYEAQ. V was pared by 5 bases and J by 1 base, with 17 bases between. In DNA, the CDR3 is TGTGCCAGCAGCGCCCATTGGACAGAAGAGAACACTGAAGCTTTCTTT. Amino acid sequence: CASSAHWTEENTEAFF.

The genes are TRBV5-1 and TRBJ2-3; no clear D. Per germline, CDR1 SGHRS and CDR2 YFSETQ. There are 16 residues in the CDR3. V was shortened by 5 bases and J by 0 bases, with 16 bases between the two germline ends. The CDR3 here is CASSRRRAESTDTQYF. The CDR3 DNA is TGCGCCAGCAGTCGTAGAAGGGCAGAAAGCACAGATACGCAGTATTTT. Full variable domain (remainder filled in from reference TRBV5-1 and TRBJ2-3): KAGVTQTPRYLIKTRGQQVTLSCSPISGHRSVSWYQQTPGQGLQFLFEYFSETQRNKGNFPGRFSGRQFSNSRSEMNVSTLELGDSALYLCASSRRRAESTDTQYFGPGTRLTVL.

The CDR3 coding sequence is TGTGCCAGCAGCTCGACAGGGTTTGACACTGAAGCTTTCTTT. Translation gives CASSSTGFDTEAFF. The rearrangement uses TRBV7-9 and TRBJ1-1; 7 bases match TRBD1. The trim removed 4 bases at V and 3 bases at J, leaving 5 bases unmatched. CDR1 SEHNR and CDR2 FQNEAQ come from the germline V gene (reference sequence). The CDR3 has 14 amino acids.

The sample holds a few counts of this clonotype. V gene TRBV4-1 combines with J gene TRBJ1-5, with no clear D. Between the trimmed V and J ends, which lost 1 base and 4 bases, there was a span of 5 bases. Germline values: CDR1 MGHRA, CDR2 YSYEKL. CDR3 length equals 13 residues. CDR3 bases: TGCGCCAGCAGCCAAGTCGCTAATCAGCCCCAGCATTTT. Its protein is CASSQVANQPQHF.

The chain combines TRBV6-2 or TRBV6-3 with TRBJ2-1; perhaps TRBD2 as D (6 bases). The CDR3 has 13 amino acids. V was shortened by 6 bases and J by 10 bases, with 16 bases between the two germline ends. Germline V gene data show CDR1 as MNHEY and CDR2 as SVGEGT. The CDR3 DNA reads TGTGCCAGCAGCCCACTAGCCCCAGGGGAGCAGTTCTTC. Amino acids: CASSPLAPGEQFF.

This clonotype was counted only a few times. The chain has TRBV2 and TRBJ2-2; D is uncertain. Germline CDR1 and CDR2: SNHLY and FYNNEI. The ends were cut back, 6 bases at V and 5 bases at J, with 13 bases in the middle. The CDR3 is made up of 14 amino acids. The CDR3 sequence: CASRGHPGTGELFF. In DNA form, the CDR3 reads TGTGCCAGCAGGGGCCATCCCGGGACCGGGGAGCTGTTTTTT.

J is TRBJ2-1 and V is TRBV3-1; D may be TRBD1 or TRBD2 (5 bases each). V shed 3 bases and J shed 1 base, with 28 bases lying between them. This CDR3 has 21 residues. Germline V gives CDR1 LGHDT, CDR2 YNNKEL (reference sequence). The CDR3 region has the DNA TGTGCCAGCAGCCAGTTCTTTGTGGGGGATCCACCAGAAGGATCCTACAATGAGCAGTTCTTC. It codes for CASSQFFVGDPPEGSYNEQFF.